One and the same sample provided the 7 T cell receptor beta chains below, sequenced in a study of T-cell memory formation after mild COVID-19. Each CDR3 protein is one row after TCRdb ran MiXCR on the 5' RACE reads. The data show roughly 120,000 distinct CDR3 sequences, 22% seen once. Sequencing used PBMCs or a T cell subset sorted from them (not recorded which). The source is a man aged 18 to 35 who had mild COVID-19 (a few samples of this study predate the infection). Cell type and time point are not known.

The CDR3 sequence: CASSLQVIGSYNSPLHF. As DNA, the CDR3 is TGTGCCAGCAGTTTGCAAGTGATCGGATCCTATAATTCACCCCTCCACTTT. The chain is built from TRBV12-3 or TRBV12-4 and TRBJ1-6; no clear D. The CDR3 sequence is 17 residues long. V lost 3 bases, J lost 1 base, and 13 bases lay in between.

This clonotype was observed a handful of times. The chain links TRBV6-2 or TRBV6-3 to TRBJ2-7; 10 nucleotides line up with TRBD1. V trimming: 4 bases; J trimming: 2 bases; junction bases outside the gene matches: 11. The length of the CDR3 is 17 residues. Germline V gene lookup returns CDR1 MNHEY and CDR2 SVGEGT. Here the CDR3 reads CASSLPGQGFAAYEQYF. As DNA, the CDR3 is TGTGCCAGCAGTTTACCGGGACAGGGGTTTGCGGCCTACGAGCAGTACTTC.

This clonotype was observed a handful of times. This chain joins TRBV7-9 and TRBJ2-2, with no clear D. Germline CDR1 is SEHNR and CDR2 is FQNEAQ (reference sequence). Trimming took off 3 bases at V and 6 bases at J, with 5 bases between the two ends. The CDR3 extends over 12 amino acids. This CDR3 is CASSFLAGELFF. The CDR3 DNA follows: TGTGCCAGCAGCTTTTTAGCCGGGGAGCTGTTTTTT.

This chain connects TRBV7-2 to TRBJ2-2, with no clear D. The length of the CDR3 is 20 residues. Trimming removed 2 bases from V and 0 bases from J, with 22 bases in between. Per germline, CDR1 SGHTA and CDR2 FQGNSA. The CDR3 DNA reads TGTGCCAGCAGCTTAATTAATCCAGGCCTACTACCCTCGAACACCGGGGAGCTGTTTTTT. Translating it yields CASSLINPGLLPSNTGELFF.

The rearrangement joins TRBV6-2 or TRBV6-3 to TRBJ1-4; tentatively, D is TRBD1 (6 bases). The V end lost 8 bases, the J end lost 10 bases, and 14 bases lay between the germline ends. Germline-derived CDR1 and CDR2 are MNHEY and SVGEGT. This CDR3 contains 12 residues. CDR3 sequence (DNA): TGTGCCAGCGAGGGGGTTTTAGGAAAACTGTTTTTT. This encodes CASEGVLGKLFF.

This clonotype was recorded a few times. The chain employs TRBV4-1 and TRBJ1-1, with a possible D match to TRBD1 (6 bases). Germline V lookup: CDR1 MGHRA, CDR2 YSYEKL. CDR3 length: 15 residues. The V end lost 0 bases, the J end lost 4 bases, and 12 bases lay between the germline ends. CDR3 nucleotide sequence: TGCGCCAGCAGCCAAGATCTTACCAGGGGCACTGAAGCTTTCTTT. Its protein product is CASSQDLTRGTEAFF.

This chain uses TRBV29-1 with TRBJ1-6, with D unclear. Trimming shortened V by 2 bases and J by 14 bases, and 10 bases separated the two germline ends. Per the germline V gene, CDR1 is SQVTM and CDR2 is ANQGSEA. This CDR3 region has 11 residues. The CDR3 DNA is TGCAGCGTTGAAACCGACGGCTCCCTCCACTTT. Its protein product is CSVETDGSLHF.